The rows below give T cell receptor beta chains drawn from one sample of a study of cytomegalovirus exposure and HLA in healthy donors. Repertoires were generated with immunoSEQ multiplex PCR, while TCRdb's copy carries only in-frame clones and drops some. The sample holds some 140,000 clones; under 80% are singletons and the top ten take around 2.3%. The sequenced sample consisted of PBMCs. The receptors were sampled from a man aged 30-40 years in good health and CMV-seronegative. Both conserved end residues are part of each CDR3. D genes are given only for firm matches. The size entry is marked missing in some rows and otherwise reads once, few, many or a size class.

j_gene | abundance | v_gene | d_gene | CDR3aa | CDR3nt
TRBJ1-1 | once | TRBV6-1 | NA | CASSDGGRKDFF | TGTGCCAGCAGTGATGGGGGGAGAAAGGATTTCTTT
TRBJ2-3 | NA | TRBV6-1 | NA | CASSDSVPSTDTQYF | TGTGCCAGCAGTGATTCGGTTCCTAGCACAGATACGCAGTATTTT
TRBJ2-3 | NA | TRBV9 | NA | CASSVVEIASTDTQYF | TGTGCCAGCAGCGTAGTAGAGATTGCTAGCACAGATACGCAGTATTTT
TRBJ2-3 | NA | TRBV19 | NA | CASSGREPDTQYF | TGTGCCAGTAGTGGCAGGGAACCAGATACGCAGTATTTT
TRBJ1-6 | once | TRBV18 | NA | CASSPLQIGEYNSPLHF | TGTGCCAGCTCACCCCTTCAAATAGGAGAGTATAATTCACCCCTCCACTTT
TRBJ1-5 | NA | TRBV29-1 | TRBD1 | CSVGTGESQPQHF | TGCAGCGTTGGGACAGGGGAAAGTCAGCCCCAGCATTTT
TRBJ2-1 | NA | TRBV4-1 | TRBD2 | CASSQTSGGVDEQFF | TGCGCCAGCAGCCAGACTAGCGGGGGGGTTGATGAGCAGTTCTTC
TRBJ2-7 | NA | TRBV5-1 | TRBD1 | CASSLGAAGGFSYEQYF | TGCGCCAGCAGCTTGGGGGCCGCAGGGGGCTTTTCCTACGAGCAGTACTTC
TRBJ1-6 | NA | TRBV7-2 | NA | CASSGQTGLIKNSPLHF | TGTGCCAGCAGCGGACAAACAGGGTTGATAAAGAATTCACCCCTCCACTTT
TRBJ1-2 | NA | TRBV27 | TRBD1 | CASSSQSRTGTYGYTF | TGTGCCAGCAGTTCACAATCACGGACAGGGACCTATGGCTACACCTTC
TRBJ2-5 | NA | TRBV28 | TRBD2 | CASSSRGAGGTQETQYF | TGTGCCAGCAGTTCCCGGGGGGCGGGGGGAACACAAGAGACCCAGTACTTC
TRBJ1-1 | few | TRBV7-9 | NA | CASSPKGGGTEAFF | TGTGCCAGCAGCCCAAAAGGGGGTGGCACTGAAGCTTTCTTT
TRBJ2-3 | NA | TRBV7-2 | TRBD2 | CASSYSAGGGTDTQYF | TGTGCCAGCAGCTATTCGGCGGGGGGAGGCACAGATACGCAGTATTTT
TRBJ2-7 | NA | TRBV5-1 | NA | CASPPEAESSYEQYF | TGCGCCAGCCCCCCTGAGGCGGAGAGCTCCTACGAGCAGTACTTC
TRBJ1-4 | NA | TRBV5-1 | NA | CASSAQTGPNEKLFF | TGCGCCAGCAGCGCCCAGACAGGCCCTAATGAAAAACTGTTTTTT
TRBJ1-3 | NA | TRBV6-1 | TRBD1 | CASSEEDRGTRNTIYF | TGTGCCAGCAGTGAAGAGGACAGGGGAACCAGAAACACCATATATTTT
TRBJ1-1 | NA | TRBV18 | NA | CASSPREPYEAFF | TGTGCCAGCTCACCGCGGGAACCCTATGAAGCTTTCTTT
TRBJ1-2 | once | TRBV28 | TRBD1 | CASSSIQGAHNYGYPF | TGTGCCAGCAGTTCGATACAGGGGGCGCATAACTATGGCTACCCCTTC
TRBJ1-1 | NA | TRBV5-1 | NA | CASSLDGVEVTEAFF | TGCGCCAGCAGCTTGGACGGGGTAGAGGTCACTGAAGCTTTCTTT
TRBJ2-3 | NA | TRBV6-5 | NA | CASSPREDSTDTQYF | TGTGCCAGCAGTCCAAGAGAAGATAGCACAGATACGCAGTATTTT
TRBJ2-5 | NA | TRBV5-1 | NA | CASSFRAVLGLSQETQYF | TGCGCCAGCAGCTTTCGAGCTGTGTTAGGACTCAGCCAAGAGACTCAGTACTTC
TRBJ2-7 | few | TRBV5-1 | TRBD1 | CASSSLQGVSYEQYF | TGCGCCAGCAGTTCTCTACAGGGGGTCTCCTACGAGCAGTACTTC
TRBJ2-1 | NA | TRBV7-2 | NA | CASSFGGRRGYEQFF | TGTGCCAGCAGCTTCGGGGGGCGGAGGGGCTATGAGCAGTTCTTC
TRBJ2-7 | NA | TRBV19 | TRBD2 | CASSISLGGAYEQYF | TGTGCCAGTAGTATTTCATTGGGGGGGGCCTACGAGCAGTACTTC
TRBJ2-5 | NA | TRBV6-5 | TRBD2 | CASSYSGTSGEETQYF | TGTGCCAGCAGTTATTCCGGGACTAGCGGCGAGGAGACCCAGTACTTC
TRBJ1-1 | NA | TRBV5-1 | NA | CASSLRLLNTEAFF | TGCGCCAGCAGCTTGAGACTCCTGAACACTGAAGCTTTCTTT
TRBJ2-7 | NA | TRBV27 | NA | CASSLGKGVSYEQYF | TGTGCCAGCAGTTTAGGTAAAGGAGTGAGCTACGAGCAGTACTTC
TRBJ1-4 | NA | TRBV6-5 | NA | CASSPGQGGEKLFF | TGTGCCAGCAGTCCAGGTCAGGGTGGTGAAAAACTGTTTTTT
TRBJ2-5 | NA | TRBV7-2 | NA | CASSLNRVAETQYF | TGTGCCAGCAGCTTGAACAGGGTGGCGGAGACCCAGTACTTC
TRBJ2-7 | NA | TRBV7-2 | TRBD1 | CASSPDRGHYEQYF | TGTGCCAGCAGCCCGGACAGGGGACATTACGAGCAGTACTTC
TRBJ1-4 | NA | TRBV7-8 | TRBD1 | CASSFRGTNEKLFF | TGTGCCAGCAGCTTCAGGGGGACTAATGAAAAACTGTTTTTT
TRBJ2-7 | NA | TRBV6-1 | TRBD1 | CASTPGTGSYEQYF | TGTGCCAGCACTCCCGGGACAGGCTCCTACGAGCAGTACTTC
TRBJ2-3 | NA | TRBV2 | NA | CASREETRKQYF | TGTGCCAGCAGGGAGGAGACTAGGAAGCAGTATTTT
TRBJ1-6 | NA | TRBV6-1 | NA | CASSEISSQGNSPLHF | TGTGCCAGCAGTGAAATTTCTTCACAGGGCAATTCACCCCTCCACTTT
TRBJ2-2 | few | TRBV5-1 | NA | CASSLGPRNTGELFF | TGCGCCAGCAGCTTGGGTCCTCGGAACACCGGGGAGCTGTTTTTT
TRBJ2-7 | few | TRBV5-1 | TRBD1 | CASSFAGPGQGADEQYF | TGCGCCAGCAGCTTCGCTGGCCCCGGACAGGGGGCCGACGAGCAGTACTTC
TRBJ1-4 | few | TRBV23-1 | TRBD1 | CASSQPYRGGNEKLFF | TGCGCCAGCAGTCAACCTTACAGGGGGGGGAATGAAAAACTGTTTTTT
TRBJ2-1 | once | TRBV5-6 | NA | CASSLSLEGNEQFF | TGTGCCAGCAGCTTGAGTTTGGAGGGCAATGAGCAGTTCTTC
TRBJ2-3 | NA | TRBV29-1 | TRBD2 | CSAGGGGTDTQYF | TGCAGCGCCGGGGGGGGAGGAACAGATACGCAGTATTTT
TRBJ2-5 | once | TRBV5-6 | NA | CASSLRGGQETQYF | TGTGCCAGCAGCTTGAGGGGGGGTCAAGAGACCCAGTACTTC
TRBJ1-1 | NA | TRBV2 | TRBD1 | CASSEQGDTEAFF | TGTGCCAGCAGTGAGCAGGGGGACACTGAAGCTTTCTTT
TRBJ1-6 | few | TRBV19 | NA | CASSRREGNSPLHF | TGTGCCAGTAGTCGCAGGGAGGGGAACTCACCCCTCCACTTT
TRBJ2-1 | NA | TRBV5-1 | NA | CASSPEGVFREEQFF | TGCGCCAGCAGCCCAGAAGGGGTCTTCCGGGAGGAGCAGTTCTTC
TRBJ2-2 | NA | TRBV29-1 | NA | CSVLSTGELFF | TGCAGCGTGCTGAGCACCGGGGAGCTGTTTTTT
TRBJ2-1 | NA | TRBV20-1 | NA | CSAAAGEQFF | TGCAGCGCTGCCGCCGGTGAGCAGTTCTTC
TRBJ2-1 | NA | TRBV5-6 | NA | CASSLDDSAYNEQFF | TGTGCCAGCAGCTTGGATGACAGTGCTTACAATGAGCAGTTCTTC
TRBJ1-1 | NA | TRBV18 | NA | CASSPAQGGANTEAFF | TGTGCCAGCTCACCAGCTCAGGGAGGCGCGAACACTGAAGCTTTCTTT
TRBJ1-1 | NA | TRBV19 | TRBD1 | CASSPGQGVSPFF | TGTGCCAGTAGTCCCGGACAGGGGGTCTCACCTTTCTTT
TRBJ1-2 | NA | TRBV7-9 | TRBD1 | CASSLRQGADYGYTF | TGTGCCAGCAGCTTAAGACAGGGGGCGGACTATGGCTACACCTTC
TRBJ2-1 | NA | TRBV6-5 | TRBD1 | CASSSYRGLGNNEQFF | TGTGCCAGCAGTTCATACAGGGGGCTAGGGAACAATGAGCAGTTCTTC
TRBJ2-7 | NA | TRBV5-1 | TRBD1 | CASSRSGGWSHEQYF | TGCGCCAGCAGCAGGTCAGGGGGCTGGTCCCACGAGCAGTACTTC
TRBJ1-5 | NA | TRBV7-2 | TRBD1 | CASSLAGAGGYQPQHF | TGTGCCAGCAGCTTAGCGGGGGCAGGGGGCTATCAGCCCCAGCATTTT
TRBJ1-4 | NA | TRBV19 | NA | CASSANLGTNEKLFF | TGTGCCAGTAGTGCTAACCTAGGAACTAATGAAAAACTGTTTTTT